This T cell receptor beta chain was identified in a study of tumor-infiltrating lymphocytes in localized non-small cell lung cancer. Study-level information: Several tumor histologies, both smoking statuses, and some post-neoadjuvant chemotherapy samples were included.

The ends were cut back, 2 bases at V and 10 bases at J, with 15 bases in the middle. The V gene's germline CDR1 is SNHLY and CDR2 FYNNEI. The CDR3 spans 15 residues. Broader study findings: Different pieces of the same tissue were used for each assay. Only some patients had TCR sequencing, depending on available tissue.

As to this clone: Antigen specificity is unknown.

Sequencing was performed with immunoSEQ multiplex PCR; in TCRdb, only in-frame clones are kept and a portion is missing. This sample has about 13,000 clones, with around 68% found just once. The V call is TRBV2, the J call TRBJ1-6, with D possibly matching TRBD1 (6 bases). The source is a human donor with non-small cell lung cancer. The sample was lung tumor tissue. DNA of the CDR3: TGTGCCAGCAGTGAACCCCCCGACAGGCCCTCACCCCTCCACTTT. Protein: CASSEPPDRPSPLHF.